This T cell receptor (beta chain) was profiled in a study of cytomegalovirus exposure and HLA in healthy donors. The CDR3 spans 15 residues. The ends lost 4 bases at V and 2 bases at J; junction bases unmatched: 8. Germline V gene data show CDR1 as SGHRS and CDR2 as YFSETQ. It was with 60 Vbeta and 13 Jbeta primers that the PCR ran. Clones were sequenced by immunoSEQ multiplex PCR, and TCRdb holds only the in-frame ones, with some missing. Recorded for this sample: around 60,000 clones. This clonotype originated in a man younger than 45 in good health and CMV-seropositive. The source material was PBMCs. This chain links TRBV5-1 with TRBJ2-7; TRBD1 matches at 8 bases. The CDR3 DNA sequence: TGCGCCAGCAGCCCGGGACAGGAGCTAACCTACGAGCAGTACTTC. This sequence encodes CASSPGQELTYEQYF.